This TCR beta chain was captured in a study of control samples from healthy donors and cancer patients. Sequencing was performed with immunoSEQ multiplex PCR; in TCRdb, only in-frame clones are kept and a portion is missing. This sample carries about 51,000 clones, around nine tenths of them seen once, and the ten largest clones take about 40%. Trimming left V 5 bases short and J 3 bases short, with 11 bases between. The CDR3 is 14 amino acids. The V gene's germline CDR1 is LGHDT and CDR2 YNNKEL (reference sequence). The receptor was isolated from a man between 50 and 59 years old with head and neck cancer. The chain links TRBV3-1 (or the pseudogene TRBV3-2) to TRBJ2-1; the D is unclear. Sequencing input: PBMCs. CDR3 coding DNA: TGTGCCAGCAGCAGGAATCCGCTCTACAATGAGCAGTTCTTC. The encoded protein is CASSRNPLYNEQFF.